The present entry profiles one T cell receptor beta chain with its context. The antigen remains unidentified. These data are taken from a study of cytomegalovirus exposure and HLA in healthy donors. Study conclusions and caveats: 150 or so TCR beta chains were listed as cytomegalovirus-associated. Rarity characterized most TCR sequences, yet some public TCRs appeared in many donors.

With 60 Vbeta and 13 Jbeta primers, the PCR was carried out. Generated by immunoSEQ multiplex PCR, the TCRdb table keeps only in-frame clones and is missing some. The sample contains roughly 130,000 clones, about 82% of which appear only once. V gave up 9 bases and J gave up 4 bases, with 16 bases separating them. The CDR3 is 14 residues long. Germline V gene data show CDR1 as MNHNS and CDR2 as SASEGT. V and J are TRBV6-1 and TRBJ1-5; D might be TRBD1 (5 bases). The origin of this receptor is a man aged 25 to 40 in good health and CMV-seronegative. The sequenced material came from PBMCs. CDR3 protein: CASKVDGGNQPQHF. As DNA, the CDR3 is TGTGCCAGTAAAGTTGATGGGGGGAATCAGCCCCAGCATTTT.